Below, 9 T cell receptor beta chains from the same sample are listed, as sequenced in a study of technical replicates of blood from several donors. TCRdb's table, derived via immunoSEQ multiplex PCR, lists solely in-frame clones and lacks some. Here the sample spans tens of thousands of clones, 80% to 95% being singletons. Material: T cells isolated from PBMCs. The receptors shown here come from a human donor in good health.

V gene TRBV10-1 combines with J gene TRBJ2-1; 9 bases are a match to TRBD2. V gave up 3 bases and J gave up 2 bases; unmatched junction bases: 5. There are 16 residues in the CDR3. The germline V gene has CDR1 WNHNN and CDR2 SYGVQD (reference sequence). Written as DNA, the CDR3 is TGCGCCAGCAGTGACACCGCTAGCGGGACCTACAATGAGCAGTTCTTC. Protein: CASSDTASGTYNEQFF.

The V gene is TRBV27, the J gene TRBJ2-2; TRBD2 agrees at 9 bases. Germline V CDR1 and CDR2: MNHEY, SMNVEV (reference sequence). This CDR3 comprises 17 residues. Trimming cost V 5 bases and J 6 bases; bases outside gene matches: 13. CDR3 protein: CASSPNRAGGGAGELFF. CDR3 nucleotides: TGTGCCAGCAGTCCGAATCGCGCGGGGGGGGGCGCCGGGGAGCTGTTTTTT.

The chain uses TRBV21-1 and TRBJ2-1; the table gives TRBD1 as D, unverified against the DNA. TRBV21-1 is marked as a pseudogene. CDR3 length: 16 amino acids. The CDR3 nucleotides are TGTGCCAGCAGCAAACACGGACAGAACCCCTACAATGAGCAGTTCTTC. It yields the protein CASSKHGQNPYNEQFF.

This chain connects TRBV28 to TRBJ2-7; D gene ambiguous. Germline CDR1 reads MDHEN; CDR2 reads SYDVKM. CDR3 length: 14 amino acids. The V and J ends lost 2 bases and 4 bases respectively, with 12 bases between them. The CDR3 nucleotides are TGTGCCAGCAGTTTAGGGTGGGCCAAATACGAGCAGTACTTC. This gives the protein CASSLGWAKYEQYF.

The chain links TRBV18 to TRBJ2-3; 7 bases agree with TRBD2. CDR1 KGHSH and CDR2 LQKENI come from the germline V gene. This CDR3 region has 17 residues. V lost 4 bases and J lost 0; bases outside the gene matches: 10. This CDR3 reads CASSHKTSDPSTDTQYF. CDR3 coding DNA: TGTGCCAGCTCACACAAAACTAGCGACCCTAGCACAGATACGCAGTATTTT. The whole variable domain, remainder taken from reference TRBV18 and TRBJ2-3, is NAGVMQNPRHLVRRRGQEARLRCSPMKGHSHVYWYRQLPEEGLKFMVYLQKENIIDESGMPKERFSAEFPKEGPSILRIQQVVRGDSAAYFCASSHKTSDPSTDTQYFGPGTRLTVL.

The chain combines TRBV18 with TRBJ1-4; 11 nucleotides line up with TRBD1. The CDR3 is 13 residues long. J was trimmed by 17 bases and V by 5 bases; bases with no gene match: 10. Germline CDR1 KGHSH, CDR2 LQKENI. CDR3 coding DNA: TGTGCCAGCTCATCCGGGGACAGGGGGAATCTTTTTTTT. Translated, it gives CASSSGDRGNLFF.

V gene TRBV18 combines with J gene TRBJ2-2; 14 nucleotides align to TRBD2. This CDR3 has 16 amino acids. Germline CDR1 and CDR2: KGHSH and LQKENI. V shed 2 bases, J shed 7 bases, and the junction held 3 bases outside the gene matches. CDR3 coding DNA: TGTGCCAGCTCACCAGGACTAGCGGGAGGCGGCGGGGAGCTGTTTTTT. Translating it yields CASSPGLAGGGGELFF.

The rearrangement links TRBV5-1 to TRBJ1-2, with 7 bases identical to TRBD1. Germline CDR1 is SGHRS and CDR2 is YFSETQ. The V and J ends lost 0 bases and 8 bases, in that order; junction bases with no gene match: 4. This CDR3 comprises 13 residues. The DNA for the CDR3 is TGCGCCAGCAGCTTGGCGCAGGGGGGAGGCTACACCTTC. Translation: CASSLAQGGGYTF.

The chain combines TRBV5-1 with TRBJ2-3, with D perhaps TRBD1 (5 bases). V was shortened by 5 bases and J by 6 bases, with 13 bases between the two germline ends. This CDR3 contains 13 residues. CDR1 and CDR2 from the germline V gene are SGHRS and YFSETQ. The CDR3 nucleotides are TGCGCCAGCAGTGGGGCCCCTCTGGATACGCAGTATTTT. Its translation: CASSGAPLDTQYF.